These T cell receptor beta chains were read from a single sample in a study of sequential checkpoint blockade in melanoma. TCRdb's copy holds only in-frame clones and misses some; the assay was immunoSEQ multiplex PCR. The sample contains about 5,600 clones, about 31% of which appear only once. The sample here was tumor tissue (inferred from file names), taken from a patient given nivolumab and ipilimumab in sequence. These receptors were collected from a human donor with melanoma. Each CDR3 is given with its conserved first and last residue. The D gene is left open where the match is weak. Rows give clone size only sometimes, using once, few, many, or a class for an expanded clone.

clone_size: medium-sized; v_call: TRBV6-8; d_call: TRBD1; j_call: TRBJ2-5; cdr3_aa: CAIGQGVVETQYF; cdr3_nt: TGTGCCATAGGACAGGGGGTTGTAGAGACCCAGTACTTC
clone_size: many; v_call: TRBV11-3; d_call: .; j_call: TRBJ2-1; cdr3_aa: CASSPAHPGNNYNEQFF; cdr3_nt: TGTGCCAGCAGCCCCGCCCACCCGGGAAACAACTACAATGAGCAGTTCTTC
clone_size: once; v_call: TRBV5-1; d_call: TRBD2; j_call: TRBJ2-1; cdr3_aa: CASRDTSGAGLNEQFF; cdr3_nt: TGCGCCAGCAGAGATACTAGCGGAGCAGGCCTTAATGAGCAGTTCTTC
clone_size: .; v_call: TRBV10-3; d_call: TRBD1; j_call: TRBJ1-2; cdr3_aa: CAISESRTGANYGYTF; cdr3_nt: TGTGCCATCAGTGAGTCGAGGACAGGGGCCAACTATGGCTACACCTTC
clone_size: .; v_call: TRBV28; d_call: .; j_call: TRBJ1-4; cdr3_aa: CASSFPRQGIREKLFF; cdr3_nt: TGTGCCAGCAGTTTCCCCCGGCAGGGTATACGCGAAAAACTGTTTTTT
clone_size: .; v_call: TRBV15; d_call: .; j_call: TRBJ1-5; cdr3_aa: CATSRVEGIGKSPGPQPQHF; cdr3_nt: TGTGCCACCAGCAGAGTAGAAGGGATCGGTAAATCCCCCGGTCCTCAGCCCCAGCATTTT
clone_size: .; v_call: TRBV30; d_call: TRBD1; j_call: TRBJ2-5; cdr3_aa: CAWAGTGLDPQYF; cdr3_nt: TGTGCCTGGGCCGGGACAGGCCTAGACCCCCAGTACTTC
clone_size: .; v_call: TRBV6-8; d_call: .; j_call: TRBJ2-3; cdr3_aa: CASGGAGTDTQYF; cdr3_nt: TGTGCCAGCGGGGGGGCCGGGACAGATACGCAGTATTTT
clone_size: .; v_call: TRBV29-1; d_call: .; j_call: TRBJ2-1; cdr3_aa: CSVYELFNEQFF; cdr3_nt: TGCAGTGTCTATGAGCTCTTCAATGAGCAGTTCTTC
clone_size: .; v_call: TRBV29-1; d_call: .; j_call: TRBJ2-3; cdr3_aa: CSADGVAPKADTQYF; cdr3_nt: TGCAGCGCCGACGGGGTAGCGCCCAAAGCAGATACGCAGTATTTT
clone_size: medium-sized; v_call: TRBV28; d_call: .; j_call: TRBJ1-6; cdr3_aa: CASRFAGRSNSPLHF; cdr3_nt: TGTGCCAGCAGGTTCGCGGGAAGGAGTAATTCACCCCTCCACTTT
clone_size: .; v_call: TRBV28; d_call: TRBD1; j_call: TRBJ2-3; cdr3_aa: CASSLWGQVSTDTQYF; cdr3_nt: TGTGCCAGCAGTTTATGGGGACAGGTTAGCACAGATACGCAGTATTTT
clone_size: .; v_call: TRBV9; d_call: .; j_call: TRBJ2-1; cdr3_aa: CASSVGSGSASYNEQFF; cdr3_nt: TGTGCCAGCAGCGTAGGAAGCGGATCGGCCTCCTACAATGAGCAGTTCTTC
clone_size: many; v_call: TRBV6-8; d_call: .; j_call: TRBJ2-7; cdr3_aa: CASSYTGRSSYEQYF; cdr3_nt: TGTGCCAGCAGTTACACAGGAAGGAGCTCCTACGAGCAGTACTTC
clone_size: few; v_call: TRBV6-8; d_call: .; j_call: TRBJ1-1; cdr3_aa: CASSSQGTSMNTEAFF; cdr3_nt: TGTGCCAGCAGCTCTCAGGGGACTTCAATGAACACTGAAGCTTTCTTT
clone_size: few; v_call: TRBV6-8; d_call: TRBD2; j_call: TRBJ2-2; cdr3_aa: CASSYSGGGGELFF; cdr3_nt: TGTGCCAGCAGTTACAGCGGGGGTGGCGGGGAGCTGTTTTTT
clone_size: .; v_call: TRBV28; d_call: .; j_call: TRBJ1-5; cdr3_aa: CASSPGQPLSNQPQHF; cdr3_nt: TGTGCCAGCAGCCCTGGACAGCCCCTTAGCAATCAGCCCCAGCATTTT
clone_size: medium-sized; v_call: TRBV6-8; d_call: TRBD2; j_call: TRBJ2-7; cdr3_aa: CASRERNSGSIEQYF; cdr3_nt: TGTGCCAGCAGAGAGAGGAATAGCGGGAGCATCGAGCAGTACTTC
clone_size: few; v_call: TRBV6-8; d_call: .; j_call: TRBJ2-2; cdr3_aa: CASSLIHRESGGELFF; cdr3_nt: TGTGCCAGCAGTTTAATCCACCGGGAGTCGGGCGGGGAGCTGTTTTTT
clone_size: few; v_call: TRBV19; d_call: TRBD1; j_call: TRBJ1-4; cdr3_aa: CASSLGQGREKLFF; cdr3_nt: TGTGCCAGTAGTCTTGGACAGGGCAGGGAAAAACTGTTTTTT
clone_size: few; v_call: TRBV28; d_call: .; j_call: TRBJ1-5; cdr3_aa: CASSLGQSVPNSNQPQHF; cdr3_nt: TGTGCCAGCAGTTTAGGGCAGTCCGTCCCCAATAGCAATCAGCCCCAGCATTTT
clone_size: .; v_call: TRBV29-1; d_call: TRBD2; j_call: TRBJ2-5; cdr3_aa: CSVASSGSPSRAQYF; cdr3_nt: TGCAGCGTTGCTAGTAGCGGGAGCCCCAGTCGGGCCCAGTACTTC
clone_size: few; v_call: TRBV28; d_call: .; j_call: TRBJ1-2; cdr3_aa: CASSLIANYGYTF; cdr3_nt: TGTGCCAGCAGTTTGATAGCTAACTATGGCTACACCTTC
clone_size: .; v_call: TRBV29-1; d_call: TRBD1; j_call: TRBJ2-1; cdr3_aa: CSVGQGAIQSEQFF; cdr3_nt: TGCAGCGTCGGACAGGGGGCTATTCAAAGTGAGCAGTTCTTC
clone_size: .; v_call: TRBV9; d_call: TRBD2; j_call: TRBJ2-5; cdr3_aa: CASSLGTSGSGGETQYF; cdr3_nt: TGTGCCAGCAGCCTTGGGACTAGCGGGAGTGGAGGAGAGACCCAGTACTTC
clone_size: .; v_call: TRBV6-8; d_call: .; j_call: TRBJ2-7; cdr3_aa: CASSTGATYEQYF; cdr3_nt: TGTGCCAGCAGTACCGGGGCCACCTACGAGCAGTACTTC
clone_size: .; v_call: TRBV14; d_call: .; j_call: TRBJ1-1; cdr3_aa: CASSRKMNTEAFF; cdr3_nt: TGTGCCAGCAGCCGCAAGATGAACACTGAAGCTTTCTTT
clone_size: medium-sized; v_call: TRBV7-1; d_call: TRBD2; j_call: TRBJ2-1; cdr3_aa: CASSLLAGLNYNEQFF; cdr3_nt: TGTGCCAGCAGCTTACTAGCGGGATTAAATTACAATGAGCAGTTCTTC
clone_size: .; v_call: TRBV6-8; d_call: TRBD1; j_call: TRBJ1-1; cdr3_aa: CASSAFPGQGWNTEAFF; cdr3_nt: TGTGCCAGCAGCGCCTTCCCGGGACAGGGGTGGAACACTGAAGCTTTCTTT
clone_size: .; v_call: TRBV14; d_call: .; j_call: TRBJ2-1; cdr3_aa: CASGLQGRGEQFF; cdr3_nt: TGTGCCAGCGGACTACAGGGTAGGGGTGAGCAGTTCTTC
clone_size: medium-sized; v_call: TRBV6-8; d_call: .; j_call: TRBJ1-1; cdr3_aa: CATSPMNTEAFF; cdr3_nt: TGTGCCACCTCGCCTATGAACACTGAAGCTTTCTTT
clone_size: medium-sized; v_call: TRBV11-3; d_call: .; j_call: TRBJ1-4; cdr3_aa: CASSSYRRTTNEKLFF; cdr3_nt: TGTGCCAGCAGCTCTTACAGGCGAACAACTAATGAAAAACTGTTTTTT
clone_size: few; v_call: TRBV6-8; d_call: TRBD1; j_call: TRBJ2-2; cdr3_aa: CASRRRQGVFTGELFF; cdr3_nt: TGTGCCAGCAGACGCCGACAGGGGGTATTCACCGGGGAGCTGTTTTTT
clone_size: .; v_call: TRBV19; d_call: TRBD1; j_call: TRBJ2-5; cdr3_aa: CASSTRTGGRETQYF; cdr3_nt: TGTGCCAGTAGTACCCGGACAGGGGGGAGAGAGACCCAGTACTTC
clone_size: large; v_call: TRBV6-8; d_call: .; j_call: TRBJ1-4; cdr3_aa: CASSYRGNRRNNEKLFF; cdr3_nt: TGTGCCAGCAGTTACCGTGGGAACCGGCGGAATAATGAAAAACTGTTTTTT
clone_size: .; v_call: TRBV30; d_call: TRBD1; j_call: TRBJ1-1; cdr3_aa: CAWSVQQGANTEAFF; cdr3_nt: TGTGCCTGGAGTGTCCAACAGGGGGCGAACACTGAAGCTTTCTTT
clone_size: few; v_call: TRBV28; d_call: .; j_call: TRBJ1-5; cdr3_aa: CASHGTGGSNQPQHF; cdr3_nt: TGTGCCAGCCATGGCACAGGTGGAAGCAATCAGCCCCAGCATTTT
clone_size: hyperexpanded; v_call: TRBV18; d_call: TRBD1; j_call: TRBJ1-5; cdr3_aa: CASSPRTGNQPQHF; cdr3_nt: TGTGCCAGCTCACCACGGACAGGGAATCAGCCCCAGCATTTT
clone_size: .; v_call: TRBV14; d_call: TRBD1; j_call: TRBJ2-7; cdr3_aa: CASSRELTGAEQYF; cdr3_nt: TGTGCCAGCAGCCGCGAACTAACAGGGGCCGAGCAGTACTTC
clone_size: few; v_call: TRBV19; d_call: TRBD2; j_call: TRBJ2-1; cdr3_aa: CASSISSGRAGEQFF; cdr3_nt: TGTGCCAGTAGTATAAGTAGCGGGAGGGCGGGTGAGCAGTTCTTC
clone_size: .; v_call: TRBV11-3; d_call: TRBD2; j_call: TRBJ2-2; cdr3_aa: CASTPRRGAFPGTGELFF; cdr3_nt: TGTGCCAGCACCCCGAGGCGGGGGGCCTTCCCGGGCACCGGGGAGCTGTTTTTT
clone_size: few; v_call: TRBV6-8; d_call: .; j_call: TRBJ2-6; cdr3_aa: CASSSGWAGANVLTF; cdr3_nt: TGTGCCAGCAGTTCGGGATGGGCCGGGGCCAACGTCCTGACTTTC
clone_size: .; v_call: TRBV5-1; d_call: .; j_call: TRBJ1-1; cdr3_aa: CASRTGTGSLNTEAFF; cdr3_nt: TGCGCCAGCAGAACCGGGACGGGAAGTTTGAACACTGAAGCTTTCTTT
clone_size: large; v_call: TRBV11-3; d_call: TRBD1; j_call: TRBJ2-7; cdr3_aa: CASSWAGTDYEQYF; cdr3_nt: TGTGCCAGCAGCTGGGCCGGGACAGACTACGAGCAGTACTTC
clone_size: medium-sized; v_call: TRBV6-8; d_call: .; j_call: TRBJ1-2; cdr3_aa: CASSYGVSYGYTF; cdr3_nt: TGTGCCAGCAGTTATGGAGTTAGCTATGGCTACACCTTC
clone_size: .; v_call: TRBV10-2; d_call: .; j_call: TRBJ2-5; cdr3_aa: CASSEEEPISQETQYF; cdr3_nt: TGCGCCAGCAGTGAGGAAGAGCCGATATCCCAAGAGACCCAGTACTTC
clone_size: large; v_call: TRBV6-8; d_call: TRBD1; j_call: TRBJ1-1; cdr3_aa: CASSTEDRVVYTEAFF; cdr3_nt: TGTGCCAGCAGTACGGAGGACAGGGTAGTGTACACTGAAGCTTTCTTT
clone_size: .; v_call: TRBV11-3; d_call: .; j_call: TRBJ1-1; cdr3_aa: CASSRRSISRGLNTEAFF; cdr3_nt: TGTGCCAGCAGCCGTCGATCTATTTCGCGGGGGCTGAACACTGAAGCTTTCTTT
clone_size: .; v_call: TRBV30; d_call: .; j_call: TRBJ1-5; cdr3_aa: CAWSVGPGAGNQPQHF; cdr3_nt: TGTGCCTGGAGTGTAGGGCCTGGGGCAGGCAATCAGCCCCAGCATTTT
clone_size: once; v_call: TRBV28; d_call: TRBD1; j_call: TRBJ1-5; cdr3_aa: CASSRPGQETRNQPQHF; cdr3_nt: TGTGCCAGCAGCCGACCGGGACAGGAGACACGGAATCAGCCCCAGCATTTT
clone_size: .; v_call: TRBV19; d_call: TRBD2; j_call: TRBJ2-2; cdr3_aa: CASSFLAGTNTGELFF; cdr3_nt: TGTGCCAGTAGTTTCCTAGCGGGGACGAACACCGGGGAGCTGTTTTTT
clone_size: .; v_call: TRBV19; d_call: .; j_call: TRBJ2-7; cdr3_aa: CASSISPGHSYEQYF; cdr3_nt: TGTGCCAGTAGTATTTCCCCTGGACACTCCTACGAGCAGTACTTC
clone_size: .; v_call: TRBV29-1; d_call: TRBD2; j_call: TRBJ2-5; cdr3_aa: CSVDGETSGSLETQYF; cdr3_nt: TGCAGCGTTGATGGGGAGACTAGCGGGAGTTTGGAGACCCAGTACTTC
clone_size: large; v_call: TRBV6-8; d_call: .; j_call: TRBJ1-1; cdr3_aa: CASSYSKVTEAFF; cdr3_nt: TGTGCCAGCAGTTACTCGAAAGTCACTGAAGCTTTCTTT
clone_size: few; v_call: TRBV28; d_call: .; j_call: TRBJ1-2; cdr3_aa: CASRNPLGLSFRYTF; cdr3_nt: TGTGCCAGCAGAAACCCTCTCGGCCTGAGTTTCCGCTACACCTTC